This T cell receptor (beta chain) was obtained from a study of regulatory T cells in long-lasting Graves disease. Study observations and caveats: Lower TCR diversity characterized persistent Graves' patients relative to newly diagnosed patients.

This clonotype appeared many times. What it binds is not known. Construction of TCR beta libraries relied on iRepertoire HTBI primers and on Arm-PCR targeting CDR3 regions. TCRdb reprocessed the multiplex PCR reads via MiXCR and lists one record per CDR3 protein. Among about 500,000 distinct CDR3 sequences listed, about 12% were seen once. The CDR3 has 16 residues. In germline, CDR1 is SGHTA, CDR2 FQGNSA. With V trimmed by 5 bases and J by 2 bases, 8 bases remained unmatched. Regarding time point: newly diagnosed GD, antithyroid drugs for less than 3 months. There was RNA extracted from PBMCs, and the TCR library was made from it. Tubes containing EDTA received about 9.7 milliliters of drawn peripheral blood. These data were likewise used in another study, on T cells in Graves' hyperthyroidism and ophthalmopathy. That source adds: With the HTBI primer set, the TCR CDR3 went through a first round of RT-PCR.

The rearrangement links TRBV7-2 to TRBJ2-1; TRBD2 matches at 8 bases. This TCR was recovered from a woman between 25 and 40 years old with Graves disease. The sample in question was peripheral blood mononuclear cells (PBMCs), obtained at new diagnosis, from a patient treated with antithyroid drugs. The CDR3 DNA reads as TGTGCCAGCAGCCGGGGGGGACTAAGGGCCTACAATGAGCAGTTCTTC. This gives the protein CASSRGGLRAYNEQFF. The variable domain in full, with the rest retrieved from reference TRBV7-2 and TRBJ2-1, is GAGVSQSPSNKVTEKGKDVELRCDPISGHTALYWYRQSLGQGLEFLIYFQGNSAPDKSGLPSDRFSAERTGGSVSTLTIQRTQQEDSAVYLCASSRGGLRAYNEQFFGPGTRLTVL.